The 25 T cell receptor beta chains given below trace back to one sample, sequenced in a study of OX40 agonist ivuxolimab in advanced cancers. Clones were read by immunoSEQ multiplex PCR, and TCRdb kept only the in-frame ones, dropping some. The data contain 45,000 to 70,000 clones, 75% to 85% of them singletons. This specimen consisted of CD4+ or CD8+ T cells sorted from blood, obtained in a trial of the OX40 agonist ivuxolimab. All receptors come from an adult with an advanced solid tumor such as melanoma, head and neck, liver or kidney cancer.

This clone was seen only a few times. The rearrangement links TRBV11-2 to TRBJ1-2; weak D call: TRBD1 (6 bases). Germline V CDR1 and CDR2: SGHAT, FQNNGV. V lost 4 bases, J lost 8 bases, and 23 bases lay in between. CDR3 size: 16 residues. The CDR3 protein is CASSSTTTAGAGGYTF. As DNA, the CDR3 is TGTGCCAGCAGCTCCACGACTACCGCAGGGGCGGGGGGCTACACCTTC.

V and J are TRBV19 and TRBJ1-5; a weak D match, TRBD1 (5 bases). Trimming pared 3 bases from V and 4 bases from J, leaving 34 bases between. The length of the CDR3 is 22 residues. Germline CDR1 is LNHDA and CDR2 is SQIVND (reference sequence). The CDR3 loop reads CASSIGGTTAFGSRTGNQPQHF. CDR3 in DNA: TGTGCCAGTAGTATTGGGGGTACAACCGCCTTTGGTTCGCGGACGGGGAATCAGCCCCAGCATTTT. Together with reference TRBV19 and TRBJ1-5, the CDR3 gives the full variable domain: DGGITQSPKYLFRKEGQNVTLSCEQNLNHDAMYWYRQDPGQGLRLIYYSQIVNDFQKGDIAEGYSVSREKKESFPLTVTSAQKNPTAFYLCASSIGGTTAFGSRTGNQPQHFGDGTRLSIL.

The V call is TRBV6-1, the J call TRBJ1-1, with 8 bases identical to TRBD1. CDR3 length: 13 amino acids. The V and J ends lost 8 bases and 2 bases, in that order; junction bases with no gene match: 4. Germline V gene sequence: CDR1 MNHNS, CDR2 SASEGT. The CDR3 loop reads CASLDRANTEAFF. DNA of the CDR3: TGTGCCAGCCTGGACAGGGCAAACACTGAAGCTTTCTTT.

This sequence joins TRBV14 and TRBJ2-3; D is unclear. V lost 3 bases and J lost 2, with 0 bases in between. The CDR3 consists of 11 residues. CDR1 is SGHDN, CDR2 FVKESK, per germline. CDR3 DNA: TGTGCCAGCAGCCACACAGATACGCAGTATTTT. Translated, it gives CASSHTDTQYF.

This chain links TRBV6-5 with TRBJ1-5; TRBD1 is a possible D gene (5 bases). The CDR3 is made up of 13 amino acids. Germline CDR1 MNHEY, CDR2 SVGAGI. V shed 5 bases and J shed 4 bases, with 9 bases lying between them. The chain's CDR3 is CASSEQVNQPQHF. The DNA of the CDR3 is TGTGCCAGCAGTGAACAGGTTAATCAGCCCCAGCATTTT.

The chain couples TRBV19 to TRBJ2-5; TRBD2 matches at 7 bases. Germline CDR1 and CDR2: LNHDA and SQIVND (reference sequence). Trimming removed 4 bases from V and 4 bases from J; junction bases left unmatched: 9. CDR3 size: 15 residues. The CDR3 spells CASSKRQRGGETQYF. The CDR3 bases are TGTGCCAGTAGTAAGCGGCAGCGCGGGGGAGAGACCCAGTACTTC.

CDR3 sequence reads: CASSPPASGPNEQFF. The CDR3 bases are TGTGCCAGCTCACCACCGGCTAGCGGGCCTAATGAGCAGTTCTTC. The gene calls are TRBV18 and TRBJ2-1; 8 positions match TRBD2. This CDR3 contains 15 residues. Trimming cost V 0 bases and J 7 bases; bases outside gene matches: 5. Germline V gene data show CDR1 as KGHSH and CDR2 as LQKENI. The full variable domain, with the rest looked up from reference TRBV18 and TRBJ2-1, is NAGVMQNPRHLVRRRGQEARLRCSPMKGHSHVYWYRQLPEEGLKFMVYLQKENIIDESGMPKERFSAEFPKEGPSILRIQQVVRGDSAAYFCASSPPASGPNEQFFGPGTRLTVL.

The CDR3 sequence is CASSRSGNEQYF. The DNA for the CDR3 is TGTGCCAGCAGCCGCTCCGGGAACGAGCAGTACTTC. This chain links TRBV28 with TRBJ2-7; tentatively, D is TRBD2 (5 bases). V dropped 6 bases and J dropped 5 bases, with 11 bases sitting between them. Germline loops: CDR1 MDHEN, CDR2 SYDVKM. There are 12 residues in the CDR3.

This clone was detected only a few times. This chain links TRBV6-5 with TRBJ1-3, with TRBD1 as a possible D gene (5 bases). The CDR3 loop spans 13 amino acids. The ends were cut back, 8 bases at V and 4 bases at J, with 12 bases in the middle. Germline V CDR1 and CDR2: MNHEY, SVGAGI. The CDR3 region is CASGGGVGNTIYF. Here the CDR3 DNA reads TGTGCCAGCGGGGGAGGGGTGGGAAACACCATATATTTT.

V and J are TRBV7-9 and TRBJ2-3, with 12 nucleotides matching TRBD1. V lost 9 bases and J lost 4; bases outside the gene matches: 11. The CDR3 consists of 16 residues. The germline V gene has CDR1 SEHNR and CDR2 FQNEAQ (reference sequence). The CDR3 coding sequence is TGTGCCAGTAACCCCGGGACAGGGGGCAGGGCAGATACGCAGTATTTT. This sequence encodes CASNPGTGGRADTQYF.

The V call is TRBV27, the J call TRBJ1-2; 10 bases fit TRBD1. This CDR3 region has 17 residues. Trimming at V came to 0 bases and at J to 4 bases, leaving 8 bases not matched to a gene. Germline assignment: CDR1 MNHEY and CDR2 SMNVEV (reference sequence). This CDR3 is CASSLSGTGVSSYGYTF. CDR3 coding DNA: TGTGCCAGCAGTTTATCAGGGACAGGGGTATCTAGCTATGGCTACACCTTC.

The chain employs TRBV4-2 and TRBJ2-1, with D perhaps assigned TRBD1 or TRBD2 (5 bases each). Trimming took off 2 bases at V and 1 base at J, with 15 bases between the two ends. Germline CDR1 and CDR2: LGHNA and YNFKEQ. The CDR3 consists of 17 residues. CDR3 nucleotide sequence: TGTGCCAGCAGCCAAAAAGGAGGACAACCGTCCTACAATGAGCAGTTCTTC. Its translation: CASSQKGGQPSYNEQFF.

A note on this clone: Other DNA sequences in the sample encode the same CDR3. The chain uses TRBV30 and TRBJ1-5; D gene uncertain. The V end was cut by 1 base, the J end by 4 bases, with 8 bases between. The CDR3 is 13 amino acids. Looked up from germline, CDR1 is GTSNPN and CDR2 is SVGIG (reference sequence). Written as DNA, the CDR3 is TGTGCCTGGAGTGACCTCCCTAATCAGCCCCAGCATTTT. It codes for CAWSDLPNQPQHF.

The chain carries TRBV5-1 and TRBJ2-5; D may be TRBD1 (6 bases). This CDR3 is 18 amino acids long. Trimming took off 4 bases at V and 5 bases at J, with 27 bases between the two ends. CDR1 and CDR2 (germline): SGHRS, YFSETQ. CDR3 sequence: CASSHTPTGTNPFETQYF. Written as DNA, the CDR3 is TGCGCCAGCAGCCACACACCGACCGGGACAAACCCCTTTGAGACCCAGTACTTC.

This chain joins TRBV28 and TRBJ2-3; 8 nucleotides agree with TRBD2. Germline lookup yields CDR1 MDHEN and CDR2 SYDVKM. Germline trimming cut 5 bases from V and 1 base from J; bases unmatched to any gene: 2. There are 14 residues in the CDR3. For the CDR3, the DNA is TGTGCCAGCAGTCGAGCGGGGGGCACAGATACGCAGTATTTT. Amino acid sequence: CASSRAGGTDTQYF.

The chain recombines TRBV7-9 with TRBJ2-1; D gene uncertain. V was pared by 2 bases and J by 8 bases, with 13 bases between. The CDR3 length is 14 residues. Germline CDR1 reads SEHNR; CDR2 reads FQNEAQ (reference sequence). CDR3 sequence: CASSLRWEGDEQFF. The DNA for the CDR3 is TGTGCCAGCAGCTTAAGGTGGGAAGGTGATGAGCAGTTCTTC.

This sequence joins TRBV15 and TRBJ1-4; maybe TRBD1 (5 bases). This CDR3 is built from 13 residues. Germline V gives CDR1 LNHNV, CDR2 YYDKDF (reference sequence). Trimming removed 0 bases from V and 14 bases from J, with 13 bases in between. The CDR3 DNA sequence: TGTGCCACCAGCAGAGATAGCATCGGGGGGCTGTTTTTT. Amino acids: CATSRDSIGGLFF.

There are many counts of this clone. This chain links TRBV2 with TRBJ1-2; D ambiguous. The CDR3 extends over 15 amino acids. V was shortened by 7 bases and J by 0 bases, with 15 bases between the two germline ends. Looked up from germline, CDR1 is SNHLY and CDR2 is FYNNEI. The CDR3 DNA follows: TGTGCCAGCACCCTGAGGACCAGTACTAACTATGGCTACACCTTC. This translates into CASTLRTSTNYGYTF.

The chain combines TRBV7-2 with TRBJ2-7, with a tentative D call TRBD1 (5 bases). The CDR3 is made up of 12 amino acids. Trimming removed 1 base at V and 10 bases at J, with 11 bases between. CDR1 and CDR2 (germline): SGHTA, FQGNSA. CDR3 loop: CASSLEGAVQYF. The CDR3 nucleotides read TGTGCCAGCAGCTTAGAAGGGGCGGTTCAGTACTTC.

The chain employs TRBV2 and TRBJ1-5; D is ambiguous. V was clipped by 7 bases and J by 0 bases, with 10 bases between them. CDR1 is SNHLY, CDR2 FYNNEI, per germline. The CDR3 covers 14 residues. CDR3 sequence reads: CASTRLNSNQPQHF. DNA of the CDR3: TGTGCCAGCACCAGACTCAATAGCAATCAGCCCCAGCATTTT.

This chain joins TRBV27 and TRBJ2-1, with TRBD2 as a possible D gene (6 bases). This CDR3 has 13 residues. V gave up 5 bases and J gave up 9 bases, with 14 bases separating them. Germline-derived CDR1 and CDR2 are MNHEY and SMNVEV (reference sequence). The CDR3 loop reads CASSRLASFEQFF. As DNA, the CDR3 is TGTGCCAGCAGTCGGCTAGCGAGTTTTGAGCAGTTCTTC.

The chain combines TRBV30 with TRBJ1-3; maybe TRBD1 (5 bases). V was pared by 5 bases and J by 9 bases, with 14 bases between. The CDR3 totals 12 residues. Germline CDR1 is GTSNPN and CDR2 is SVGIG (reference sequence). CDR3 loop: CAWDQTGTTIYF. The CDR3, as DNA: TGTGCCTGGGATCAGACGGGGACCACCATATATTTT.

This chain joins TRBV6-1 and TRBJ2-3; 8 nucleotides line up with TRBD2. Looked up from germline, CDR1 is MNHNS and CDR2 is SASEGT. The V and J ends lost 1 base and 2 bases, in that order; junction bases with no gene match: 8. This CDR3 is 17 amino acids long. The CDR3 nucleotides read TGTGCCAGCAGTGAAGTGGCAGCGGGAGCCCCCACAGATACGCAGTATTTT. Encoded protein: CASSEVAAGAPTDTQYF.

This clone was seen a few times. In nucleotides, the CDR3 is TGTGCCAGCAGCTGGGGGACTAGCGGGAGTGTTGCGTTCTTC. Its protein product is CASSWGTSGSVAFF. The genes are TRBV7-9 and TRBJ2-1; 14 nucleotides match TRBD2. The germline CDR1 and CDR2 sequences are SEHNR and FQNEAQ (reference sequence). The CDR3 spans 14 residues. The junction had 8 bases not matched to a gene; V was cut back by 4 bases and J by 15 bases.

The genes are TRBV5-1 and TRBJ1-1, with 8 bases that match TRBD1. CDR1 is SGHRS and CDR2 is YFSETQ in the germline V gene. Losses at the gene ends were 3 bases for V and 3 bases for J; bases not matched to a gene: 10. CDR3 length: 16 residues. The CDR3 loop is CASSSRTGSLDTEAFF. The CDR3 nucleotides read TGCGCCAGCAGCTCTAGGACAGGGAGTTTGGACACTGAAGCTTTCTTT.